One T cell receptor (beta chain) is described in this entry. This sample was included in a study of blood T cell repertoires in COVID-19. Study information: The cDNA or gDNA used as material had been derived from T cells, B-cell-depleted T cells, or PBMCs.

The repertoire was sequenced with immunoSEQ multiplex PCR; TCRdb's copy has only in-frame clones and lacks some. The data show about 120,000 clones, with over 80% seen just once and more than 25% held by the top ten. This CDR3 is built from 15 residues. Trimming shortened V by 0 bases and J by 7 bases, and 15 bases separated the two germline ends. The V gene's germline CDR1 is MNHEY and CDR2 SVGEGT. The V and J genes are TRBV6-2 or TRBV6-3 and TRBJ1-1; TRBD1 might be the D (5 bases). The origin of this receptor is a woman in her 70s with acute or convalescent COVID-19. The sample taken for sequencing was peripheral blood. The CDR3 nucleotides are TGTGCCAGCAGTTACTCCGGGGGAGGACTCAATGAAGCTTTCTTT. This codes for CASSYSGGGLNEAFF.